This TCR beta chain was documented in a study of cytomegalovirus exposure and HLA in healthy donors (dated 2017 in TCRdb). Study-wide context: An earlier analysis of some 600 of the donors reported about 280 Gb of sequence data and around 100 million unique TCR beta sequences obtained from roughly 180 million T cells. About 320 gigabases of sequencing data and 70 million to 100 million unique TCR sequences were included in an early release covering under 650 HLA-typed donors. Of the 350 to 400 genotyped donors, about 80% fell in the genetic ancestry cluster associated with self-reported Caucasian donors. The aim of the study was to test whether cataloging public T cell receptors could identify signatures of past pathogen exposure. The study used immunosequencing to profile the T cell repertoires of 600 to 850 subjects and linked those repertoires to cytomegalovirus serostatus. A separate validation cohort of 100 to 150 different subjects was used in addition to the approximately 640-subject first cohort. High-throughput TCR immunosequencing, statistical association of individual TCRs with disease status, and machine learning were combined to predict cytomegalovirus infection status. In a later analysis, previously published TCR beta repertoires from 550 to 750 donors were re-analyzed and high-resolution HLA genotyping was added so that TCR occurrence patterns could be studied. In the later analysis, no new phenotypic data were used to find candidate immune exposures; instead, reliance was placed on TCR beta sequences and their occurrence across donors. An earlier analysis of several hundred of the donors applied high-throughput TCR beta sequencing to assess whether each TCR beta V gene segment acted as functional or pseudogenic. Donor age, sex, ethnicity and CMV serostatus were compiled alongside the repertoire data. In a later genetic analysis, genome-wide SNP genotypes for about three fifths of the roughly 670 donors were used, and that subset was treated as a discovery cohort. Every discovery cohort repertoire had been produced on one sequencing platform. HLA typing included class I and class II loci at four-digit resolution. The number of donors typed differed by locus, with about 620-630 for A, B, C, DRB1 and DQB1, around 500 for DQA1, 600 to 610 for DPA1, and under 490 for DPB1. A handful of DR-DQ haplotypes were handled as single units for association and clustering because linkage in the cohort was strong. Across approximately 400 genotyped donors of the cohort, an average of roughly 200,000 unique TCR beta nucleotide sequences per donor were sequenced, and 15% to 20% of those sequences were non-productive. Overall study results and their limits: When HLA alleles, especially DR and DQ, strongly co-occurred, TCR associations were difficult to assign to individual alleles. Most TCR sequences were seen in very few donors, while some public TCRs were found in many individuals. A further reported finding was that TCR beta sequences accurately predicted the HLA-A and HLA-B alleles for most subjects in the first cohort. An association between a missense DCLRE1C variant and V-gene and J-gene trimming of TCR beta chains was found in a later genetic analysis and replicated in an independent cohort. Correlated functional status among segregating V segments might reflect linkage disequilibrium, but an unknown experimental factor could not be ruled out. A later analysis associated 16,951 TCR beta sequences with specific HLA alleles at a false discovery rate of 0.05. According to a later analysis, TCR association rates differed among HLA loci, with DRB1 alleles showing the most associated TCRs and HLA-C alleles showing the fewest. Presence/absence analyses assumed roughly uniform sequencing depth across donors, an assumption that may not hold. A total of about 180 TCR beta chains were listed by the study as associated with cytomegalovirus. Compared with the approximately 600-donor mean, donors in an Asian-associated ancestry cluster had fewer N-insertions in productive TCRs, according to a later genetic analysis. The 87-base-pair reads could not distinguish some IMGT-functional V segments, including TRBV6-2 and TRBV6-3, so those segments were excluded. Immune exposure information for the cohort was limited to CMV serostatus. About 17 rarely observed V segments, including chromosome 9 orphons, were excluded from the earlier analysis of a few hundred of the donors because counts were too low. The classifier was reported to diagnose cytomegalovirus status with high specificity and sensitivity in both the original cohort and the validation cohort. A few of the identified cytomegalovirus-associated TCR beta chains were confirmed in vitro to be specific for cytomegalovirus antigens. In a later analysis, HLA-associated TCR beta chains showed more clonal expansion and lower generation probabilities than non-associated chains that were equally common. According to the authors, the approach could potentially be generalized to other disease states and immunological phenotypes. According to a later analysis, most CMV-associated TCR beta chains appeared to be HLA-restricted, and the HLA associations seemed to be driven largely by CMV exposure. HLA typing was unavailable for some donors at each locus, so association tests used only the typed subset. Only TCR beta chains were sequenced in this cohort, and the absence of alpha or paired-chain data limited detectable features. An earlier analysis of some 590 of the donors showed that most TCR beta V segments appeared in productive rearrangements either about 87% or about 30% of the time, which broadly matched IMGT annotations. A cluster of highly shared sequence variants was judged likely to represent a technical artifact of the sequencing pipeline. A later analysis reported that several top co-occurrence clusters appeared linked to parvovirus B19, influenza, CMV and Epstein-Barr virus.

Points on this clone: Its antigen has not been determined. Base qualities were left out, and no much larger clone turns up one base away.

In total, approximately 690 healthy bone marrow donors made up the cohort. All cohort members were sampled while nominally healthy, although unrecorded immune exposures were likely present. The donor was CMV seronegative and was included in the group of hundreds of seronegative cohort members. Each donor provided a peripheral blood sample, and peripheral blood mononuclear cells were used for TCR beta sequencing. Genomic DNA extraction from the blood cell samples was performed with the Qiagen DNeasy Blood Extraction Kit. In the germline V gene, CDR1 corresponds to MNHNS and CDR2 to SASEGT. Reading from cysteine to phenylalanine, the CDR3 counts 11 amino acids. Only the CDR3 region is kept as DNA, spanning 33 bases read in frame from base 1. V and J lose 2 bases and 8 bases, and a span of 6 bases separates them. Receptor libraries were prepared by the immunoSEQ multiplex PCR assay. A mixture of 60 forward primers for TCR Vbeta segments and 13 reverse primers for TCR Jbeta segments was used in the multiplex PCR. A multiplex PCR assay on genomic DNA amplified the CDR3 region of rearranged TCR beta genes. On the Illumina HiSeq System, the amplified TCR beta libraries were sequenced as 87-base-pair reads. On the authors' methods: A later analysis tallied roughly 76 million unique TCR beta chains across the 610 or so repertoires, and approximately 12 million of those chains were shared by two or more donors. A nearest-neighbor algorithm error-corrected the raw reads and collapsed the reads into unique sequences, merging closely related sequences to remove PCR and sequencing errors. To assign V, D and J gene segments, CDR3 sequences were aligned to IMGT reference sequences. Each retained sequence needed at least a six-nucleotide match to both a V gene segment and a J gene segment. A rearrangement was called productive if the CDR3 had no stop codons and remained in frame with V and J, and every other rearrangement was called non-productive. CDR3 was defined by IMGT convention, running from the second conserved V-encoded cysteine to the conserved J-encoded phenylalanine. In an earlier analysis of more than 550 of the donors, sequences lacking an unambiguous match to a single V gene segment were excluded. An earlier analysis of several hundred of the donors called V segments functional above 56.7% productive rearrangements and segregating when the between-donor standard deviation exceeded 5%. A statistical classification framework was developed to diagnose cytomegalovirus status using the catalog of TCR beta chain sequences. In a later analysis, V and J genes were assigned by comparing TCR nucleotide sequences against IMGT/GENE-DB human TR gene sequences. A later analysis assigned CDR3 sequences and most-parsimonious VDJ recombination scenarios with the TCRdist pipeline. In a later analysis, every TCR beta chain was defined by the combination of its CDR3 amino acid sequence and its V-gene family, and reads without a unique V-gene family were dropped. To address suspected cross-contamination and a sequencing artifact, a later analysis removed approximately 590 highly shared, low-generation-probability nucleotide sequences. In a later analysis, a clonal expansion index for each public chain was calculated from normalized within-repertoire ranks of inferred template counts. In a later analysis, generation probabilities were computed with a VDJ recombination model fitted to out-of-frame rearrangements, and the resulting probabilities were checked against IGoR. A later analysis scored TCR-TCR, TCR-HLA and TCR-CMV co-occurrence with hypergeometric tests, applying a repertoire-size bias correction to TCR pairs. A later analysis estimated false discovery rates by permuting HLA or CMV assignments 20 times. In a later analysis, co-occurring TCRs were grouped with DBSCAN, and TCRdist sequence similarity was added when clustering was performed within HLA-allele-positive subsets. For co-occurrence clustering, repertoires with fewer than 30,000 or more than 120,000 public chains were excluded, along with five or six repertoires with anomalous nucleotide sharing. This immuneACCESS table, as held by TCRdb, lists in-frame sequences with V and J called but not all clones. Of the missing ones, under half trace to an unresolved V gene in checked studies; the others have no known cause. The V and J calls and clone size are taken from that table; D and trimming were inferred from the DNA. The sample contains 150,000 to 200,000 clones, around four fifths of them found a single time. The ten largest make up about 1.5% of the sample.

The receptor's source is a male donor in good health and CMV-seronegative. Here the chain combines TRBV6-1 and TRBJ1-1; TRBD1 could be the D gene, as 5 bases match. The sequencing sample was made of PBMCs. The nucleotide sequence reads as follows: TGTGCCAGCAGTGAACGACAGGAAGCTTTCTTT. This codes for CASSERQEAFF.